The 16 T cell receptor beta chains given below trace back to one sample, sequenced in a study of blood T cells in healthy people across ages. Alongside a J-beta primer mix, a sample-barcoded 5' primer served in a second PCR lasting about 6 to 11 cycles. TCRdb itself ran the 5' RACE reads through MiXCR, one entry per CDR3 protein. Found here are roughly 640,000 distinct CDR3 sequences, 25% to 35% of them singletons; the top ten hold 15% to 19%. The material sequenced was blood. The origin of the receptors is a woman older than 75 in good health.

CDR3 in DNA: TGCAGTGCTAAGGGTCCTGGGATTAATGAAAAACTGTTTTTT. Protein: CSAKGPGINEKLFF. The chain uses TRBV20-1 and TRBJ1-4; D call uncertain. Between the trimmed V and J ends, which lost 4 bases and 4 bases, there was a span of 13 bases. Per germline, CDR1 DFQATT and CDR2 SNEGSKA (reference sequence). CDR3 size: 14 residues.

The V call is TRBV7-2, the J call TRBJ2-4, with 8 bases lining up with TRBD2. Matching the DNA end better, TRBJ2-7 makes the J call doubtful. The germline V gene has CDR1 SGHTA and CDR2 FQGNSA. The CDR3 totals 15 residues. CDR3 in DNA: TGTGCCAGCAGCCCTCGGGGCGGGGGGTATTACGAGCAGTACTTC. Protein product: CASSPRGGGYYEQYF.

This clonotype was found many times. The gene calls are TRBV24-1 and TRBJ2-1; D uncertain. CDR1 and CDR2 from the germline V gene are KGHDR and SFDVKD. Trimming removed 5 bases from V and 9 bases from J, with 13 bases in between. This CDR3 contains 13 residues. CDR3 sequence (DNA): TGTGCCACCAGTGTCCCTCCGCCTTCTGAGCAGTTCTTC. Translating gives CATSVPPPSEQFF.

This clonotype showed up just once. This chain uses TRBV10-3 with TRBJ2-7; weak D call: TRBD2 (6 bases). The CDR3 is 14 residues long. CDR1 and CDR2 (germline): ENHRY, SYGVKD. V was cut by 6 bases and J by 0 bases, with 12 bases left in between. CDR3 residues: CAIRVGGDSYEQYF. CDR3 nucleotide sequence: TGTGCCATCAGGGTCGGAGGGGACTCCTACGAGCAGTACTTC.

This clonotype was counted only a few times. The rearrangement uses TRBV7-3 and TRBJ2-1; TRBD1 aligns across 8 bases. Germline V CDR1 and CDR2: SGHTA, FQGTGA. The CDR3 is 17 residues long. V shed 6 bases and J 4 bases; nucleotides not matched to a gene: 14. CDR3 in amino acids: CASSSVPTGGNYNEQFF. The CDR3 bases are TGTGCCAGCAGTTCTGTCCCAACAGGGGGAAATTACAATGAGCAGTTCTTC.

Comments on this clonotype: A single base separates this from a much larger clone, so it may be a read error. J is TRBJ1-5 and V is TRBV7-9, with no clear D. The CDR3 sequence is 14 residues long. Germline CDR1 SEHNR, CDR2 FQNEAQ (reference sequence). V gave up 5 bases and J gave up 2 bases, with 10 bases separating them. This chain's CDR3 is CASSRTDGNQPQHF. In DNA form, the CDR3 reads TGTGCCAGCAGCCGCACGGACGGCAATCAGCCCCAGCATTTT.

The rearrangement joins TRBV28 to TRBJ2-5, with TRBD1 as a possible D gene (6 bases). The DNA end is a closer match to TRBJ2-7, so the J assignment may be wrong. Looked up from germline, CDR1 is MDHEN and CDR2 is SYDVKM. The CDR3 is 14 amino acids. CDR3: CASSQGGTTYEQYF. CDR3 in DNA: TGTGCCAGCAGTCAAGGGGGAACCACCTACGAGCAGTACTTC.

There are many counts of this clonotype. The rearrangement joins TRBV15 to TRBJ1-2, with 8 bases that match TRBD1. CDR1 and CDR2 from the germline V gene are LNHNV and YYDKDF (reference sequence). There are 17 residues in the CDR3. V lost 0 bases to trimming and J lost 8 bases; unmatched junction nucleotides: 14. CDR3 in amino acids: CATSRDIQAGGLSGYTF. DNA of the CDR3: TGTGCCACCAGCAGAGATATCCAGGCAGGGGGCCTGTCCGGCTACACCTTC.

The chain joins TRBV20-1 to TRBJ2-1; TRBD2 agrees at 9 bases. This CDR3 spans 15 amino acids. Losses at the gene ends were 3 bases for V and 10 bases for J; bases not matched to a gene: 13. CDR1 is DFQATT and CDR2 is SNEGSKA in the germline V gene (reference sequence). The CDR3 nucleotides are TGCAGTGCTAGGCCCCTCGCGGGGGGGCTCTACGAGCAGTTCTTC. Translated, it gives CSARPLAGGLYEQFF.

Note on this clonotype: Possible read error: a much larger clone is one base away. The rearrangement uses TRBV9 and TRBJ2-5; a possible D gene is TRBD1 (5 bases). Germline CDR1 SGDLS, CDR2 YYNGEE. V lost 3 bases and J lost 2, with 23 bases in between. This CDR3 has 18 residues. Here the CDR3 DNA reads TGTGCCAGCAGCGGCCCCACCTGGGGCATGGGATATCAAGAGACCCAGTACTTC. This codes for CASSGPTWGMGYQETQYF.

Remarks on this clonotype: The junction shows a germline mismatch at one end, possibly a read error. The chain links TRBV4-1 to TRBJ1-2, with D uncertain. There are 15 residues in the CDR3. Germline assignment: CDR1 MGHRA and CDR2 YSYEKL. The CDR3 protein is CASSQDPELHYSYTF. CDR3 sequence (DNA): TGCGCCAGCAGCCAAGATCCGGAACTGCACTATAGCTACACCTTC.

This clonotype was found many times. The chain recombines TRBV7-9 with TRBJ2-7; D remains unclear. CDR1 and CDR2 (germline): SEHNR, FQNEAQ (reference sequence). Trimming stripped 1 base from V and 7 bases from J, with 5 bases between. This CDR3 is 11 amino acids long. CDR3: CASSLEAEQYF. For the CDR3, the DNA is TGTGCCAGCAGCTTAGAAGCGGAGCAGTACTTC. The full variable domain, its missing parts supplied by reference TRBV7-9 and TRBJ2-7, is DTGVSQNPRHKITKRGQNVTFRCDPISEHNRLYWYRQTLGQGPEFLTYFQNEAQLEKSRLLSDRFSAERPKGSFSTLEIQRTEQGDSAMYLCASSLEAEQYFGPGTRLTVT.

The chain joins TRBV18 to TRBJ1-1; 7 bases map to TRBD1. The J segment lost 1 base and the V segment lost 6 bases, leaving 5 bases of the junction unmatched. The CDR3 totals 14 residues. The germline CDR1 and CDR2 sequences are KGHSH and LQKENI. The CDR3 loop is CASSLRDRNTEAFF. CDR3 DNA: TGTGCCAGCTCTCTTCGGGACAGGAACACTGAAGCTTTCTTT.

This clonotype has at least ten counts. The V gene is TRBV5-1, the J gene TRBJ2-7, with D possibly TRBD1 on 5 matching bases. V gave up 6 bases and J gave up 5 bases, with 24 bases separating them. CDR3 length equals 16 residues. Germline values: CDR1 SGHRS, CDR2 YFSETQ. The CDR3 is CASTPSGRGFKNEQYF. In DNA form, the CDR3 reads TGCGCCAGCACCCCTTCAGGGCGCGGTTTTAAAAACGAGCAGTACTTC.

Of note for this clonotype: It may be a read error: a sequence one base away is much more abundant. The CDR3 loop reads CASSQEWGAEFEQYF. The CDR3 DNA is TGCGCCAGCAGCCAAGAATGGGGGGCTGAGTTCGAGCAGTACTTC. The V gene is TRBV4-3, the J gene TRBJ2-5; D is possibly TRBD1 or TRBD2 (6 bases each). The DNA end is more similar to TRBJ2-7, so the J call may be wrong. Per the germline V gene, CDR1 is LGHNA and CDR2 is YSLEER. CDR3 length: 15 residues.

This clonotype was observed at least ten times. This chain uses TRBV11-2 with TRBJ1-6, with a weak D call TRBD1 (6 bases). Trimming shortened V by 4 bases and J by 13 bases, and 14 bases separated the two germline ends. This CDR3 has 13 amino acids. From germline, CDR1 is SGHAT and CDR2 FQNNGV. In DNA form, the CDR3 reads TGTGCCAGCAGCTCGCATCAGGGGTCTCCCCTCCACTTT. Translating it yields CASSSHQGSPLHF.